What follows are 2 T cell receptor beta chains derived from one specimen sequenced in a study of regulatory T cells in long-lasting Graves disease. Time point described: persistent/refractory GD, antithyroid drugs over 5 years with positive TRAb. The TCR library was made from RNA extracted from PBMCs. iRepertoire HTBI primers and Arm-PCR of CDR3 regions built TCR beta libraries. TCRdb recomputed calls from the multiplex PCR reads with MiXCR, one row per CDR3 protein. The sample has about half a million distinct CDR3 sequences, roughly 23% seen once. The sequenced sample was peripheral blood mononuclear cells (PBMCs), obtained when the disease was refractory, from a patient treated with antithyroid drugs. The receptors stem from a female donor with Graves disease.

This clonotype was seen more than once but under ten times. J is TRBJ1-5 and V is TRBV6-2 or TRBV6-3; tentative D call: TRBD1 (5 bases). V lost 0 bases to trimming and J lost 4 bases, with 22 bases between them. Germline V lookup: CDR1 MNHEY, CDR2 SVGEGT. The CDR3 extends over 19 amino acids. The CDR3 reads CASSYSFIGGRGLNQPQHF. CDR3 DNA: TGTGCCAGCAGTTACTCCTTCATTGGGGGAAGGGGCCTTAATCAGCCCCAGCATTTT.

Notes on this clonotype: Its ends do not fully match the called genes, so a read error is possible. This chain joins TRBV20-1 and TRBJ2-7; D is unresolved. This CDR3 has 12 residues. Germline V gene sequence: CDR1 DFQATT, CDR2 SNEGSKA (reference sequence). The CDR3 DNA sequence: TGCAGTGCTGGAGATGTGTGGAGCGAGCAGTACTTC. It encodes CSAGDVWSEQYF.